This T cell receptor (beta chain) was identified in a study of control samples from healthy donors and cancer patients. Sequencing used immunoSEQ multiplex PCR; TCRdb keeps in-frame clones, though not all of them. The sample yields about 94,000 clones, 90% seen once. This CDR3 has 13 residues. Germline V lookup: CDR1 MNHEY, CDR2 SVGAGI. V was cut by 6 bases and J by 4 bases, with 10 bases left in between. This sequence joins TRBV6-5 and TRBJ1-5; the D gene is possibly TRBD1 (5 bases). What was sequenced was blood. The source is a woman between 18 and 30 years old in good health. The CDR3 here is CASRSDTNQPQHF. The CDR3 nucleotides read TGTGCCAGCAGATCGGACACGAATCAGCCCCAGCATTTT.